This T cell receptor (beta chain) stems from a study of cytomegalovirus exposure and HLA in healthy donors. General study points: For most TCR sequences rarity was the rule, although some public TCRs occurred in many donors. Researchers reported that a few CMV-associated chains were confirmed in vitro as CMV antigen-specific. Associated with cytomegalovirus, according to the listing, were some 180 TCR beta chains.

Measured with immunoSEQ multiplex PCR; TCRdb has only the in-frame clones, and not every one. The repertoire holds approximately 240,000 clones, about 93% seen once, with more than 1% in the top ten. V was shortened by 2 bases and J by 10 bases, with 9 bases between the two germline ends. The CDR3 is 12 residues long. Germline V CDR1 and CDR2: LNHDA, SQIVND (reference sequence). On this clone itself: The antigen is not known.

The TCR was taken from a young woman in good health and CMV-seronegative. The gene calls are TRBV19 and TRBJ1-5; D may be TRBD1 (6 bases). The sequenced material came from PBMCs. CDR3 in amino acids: CASSIIGGPQHF. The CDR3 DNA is TGTGCCAGTAGTATAATAGGGGGACCCCAGCATTTT.